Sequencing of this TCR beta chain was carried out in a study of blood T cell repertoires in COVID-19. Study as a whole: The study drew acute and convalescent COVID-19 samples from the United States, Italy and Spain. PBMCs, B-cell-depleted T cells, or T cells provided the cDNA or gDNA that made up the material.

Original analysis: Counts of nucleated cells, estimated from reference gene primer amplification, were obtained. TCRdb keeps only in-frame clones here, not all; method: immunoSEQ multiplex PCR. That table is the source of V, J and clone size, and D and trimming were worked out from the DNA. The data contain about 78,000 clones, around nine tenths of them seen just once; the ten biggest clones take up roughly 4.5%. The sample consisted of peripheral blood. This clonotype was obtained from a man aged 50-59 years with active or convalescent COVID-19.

The CDR3 bases are TGCGCCAGCAGCCAACCCTCCGGGGAGCGGGGGGCCCGCTCCTACAATGAGCAGTTCTTC. Its protein product is CASSQPSGERGARSYNEQFF. The chain couples TRBV4-1 to TRBJ2-1; 9 nucleotides agree with TRBD2. From germline, CDR1 is MGHRA and CDR2 YSYEKL. The length of the CDR3 is 20 residues. The trim removed 2 bases at V and 0 bases at J, leaving 14 bases unmatched.